Listed below are T cell receptor beta chains from one sample, sequenced in a study of cytomegalovirus exposure and HLA in healthy donors. Method: immunoSEQ multiplex PCR; TCRdb's copy keeps in-frame clones and lacks some. This table has 100,000 to 150,000 clones, 74% appearing once. The sequencing sample was made of PBMCs. These receptors were collected from a man in his forties in good health and CMV-seropositive. CDR3s include the opening cysteine and the closing phenylalanine or tryptophan. The D gene is left open where the match is weak. Not all rows give a size; the values are once, few, many and, for expanded clones, a class.

clone_size	cdr3_length	d_call	v_call	j_call	cdr3_aa	cdr3_nt
NA	16	TRBD1	TRBV5-6	TRBJ1-2	CASSLWGDRGDYGYTF	TGTGCCAGCAGCTTGTGGGGGGACAGGGGGGACTATGGCTACACCTTC
NA	12	NA	TRBV29-1	TRBJ2-7	CSVGLGNYEQYF	TGCAGCGTTGGTCTAGGAAACTACGAGCAGTACTTC
NA	14	NA	TRBV19	TRBJ1-1	CASSIAPMNTEAFF	TGTGCCAGTAGTATCGCGCCCATGAACACTGAAGCTTTCTTT
NA	13	NA	TRBV2	TRBJ1-6	CASSVRIGSPLHF	TGTGCCAGCAGTGTCAGGATTGGGTCACCCCTCCACTTT
NA	15	TRBD1	TRBV2	TRBJ1-6	CASRMDRGRNSPLHF	TGTGCCAGCAGAATGGACAGGGGGCGAAATTCACCCCTCCACTTT
NA	19	TRBD2	TRBV18	TRBJ2-1	CASSRVRLAGEITYNEQFF	TGTGCCAGCTCCCGAGTAAGACTAGCGGGGGAAATAACCTACAATGAGCAGTTCTTC
NA	15	TRBD1	TRBV2	TRBJ1-1	CASSSNPGGGTEAFF	TGTGCCAGCAGCTCCAATCCAGGGGGCGGCACTGAAGCTTTCTTT
NA	13	TRBD1	TRBV27	TRBJ1-5	CASSRGRIQPQHF	TGTGCCAGCAGTAGGGGGCGCATTCAGCCCCAGCATTTT
NA	13	NA	TRBV6-5	TRBJ2-1	CASTLGGSNEQFF	TGTGCCAGCACCCTAGGTGGTTCCAATGAGCAGTTCTTC
NA	16	TRBD2	TRBV5-4	TRBJ2-7	CASSQLSSGGAYEQYF	TGTGCCAGCAGCCAACTTTCTAGCGGGGGGGCCTACGAGCAGTACTTC
NA	15	NA	TRBV18	TRBJ1-5	CASSQIGASDQPQHF	TGTGCCAGCTCACAGATTGGAGCTTCGGATCAGCCCCAGCATTTT
NA	16	NA	TRBV18	TRBJ1-3	CASSPPRVVAGNTIYF	TGTGCCAGCTCACCACCCAGGGTAGTCGCTGGAAACACCATATATTTT
NA	16	TRBD2	TRBV19	TRBJ2-5	CASSITASGDQETQYF	TGTGCCAGTAGTATAACGGCTAGCGGAGATCAAGAGACCCAGTACTTC
few	13	TRBD2	TRBV27	TRBJ2-7	CASKTSGSYEQYF	TGTGCCAGCAAGACTAGCGGTTCCTACGAGCAGTACTTC
few	15	TRBD1	TRBV27	TRBJ2-1	CAIAQGTGDGNEQFF	TGTGCCATCGCCCAAGGGACAGGGGACGGTAATGAGCAGTTCTTC
NA	15	NA	TRBV7-9	TRBJ2-7	CASSLIGEISYEQYF	TGTGCCAGCAGCTTAATCGGGGAGATCTCCTACGAGCAGTACTTC
NA	14	NA	TRBV6-6	TRBJ2-7	CASSSHTRQYEQYF	TGTGCCAGCAGTTCTCATACCAGACAGTACGAGCAGTACTTC
NA	12	NA	TRBV5-1	TRBJ2-1	CASNLLDNEQFF	TGCGCCAGCAATCTCTTAGACAATGAGCAGTTCTTC
NA	17	TRBD2	TRBV9	TRBJ2-1	CASSALAGGHSYNEQFF	TGTGCCAGCAGCGCCTTAGCGGGAGGCCATTCCTACAATGAGCAGTTCTTC
NA	15	NA	TRBV7-6	TRBJ2-6	CASSLRGTGANVLTF	TGTGCCAGCAGCCTGCGAGGAACTGGGGCCAACGTCCTGACTTTC
NA	13	NA	TRBV18	TRBJ2-3	CASYSGLTDTQYF	TGTGCCAGTTACAGTGGATTGACAGATACGCAGTATTTT
NA	13	TRBD1	TRBV29-1	TRBJ2-3	CSAGTGSTDTQYF	TGCAGCGCCGGGACAGGGAGCACAGATACGCAGTATTTT
once	14	NA	TRBV6-5	TRBJ2-7	CASSYYPLSYEQYF	TGTGCCAGCAGTTACTACCCTCTATCCTACGAGCAGTACTTC
NA	16	TRBD1	TRBV2	TRBJ1-2	CASSPDRGALNYGYTF	TGTGCCAGCAGCCCCGACAGGGGTGCTTTGAACTATGGCTACACCTTC
NA	13	NA	TRBV7-9	TRBJ2-1	CASSFRQYNEQFF	TGTGCCAGCAGCTTTCGACAGTACAATGAGCAGTTCTTC
NA	15	TRBD1	TRBV19	TRBJ1-5	CASREDRGNMQPQHF	TGTGCCAGTAGGGAGGACAGGGGGAATATGCAGCCCCAGCATTTT
few	15	TRBD1	TRBV10-1	TRBJ1-1	CASSPVQGVVTEAFF	TGCGCCAGCAGTCCCGTACAGGGGGTGGTCACTGAAGCTTTCTTT
NA	12	NA	TRBV5-6	TRBJ1-2	CASSPGGDGYTF	TGTGCCAGCAGCCCTGGGGGGGATGGCTACACCTTC
NA	15	TRBD1	TRBV5-5	TRBJ1-2	CASSLSGTGYYGYTF	TGTGCCAGCAGCTTGAGCGGGACAGGGTACTATGGCTACACCTTC
NA	17	TRBD2	TRBV6-1	TRBJ2-3	CASSEATSGRASGGQYF	TGTGCCAGCAGTGAAGCAACTAGCGGGAGGGCCTCCGGTGGGCAGTATTTT
NA	15	NA	TRBV10-3	TRBJ1-5	CAISESRGDFQPQHF	TGTGCCATCAGTGAGTCTAGAGGGGACTTCCAGCCCCAGCATTTT
NA	18	NA	TRBV2	TRBJ1-1	CASSALGGGRTILTEAFF	TGTGCCAGCAGTGCCCTAGGGGGGGGCCGTACGATTCTTACTGAAGCTTTCTTT
NA	15	TRBD1	TRBV6-1	TRBJ2-7	CASSEAWDRSYEQYF	TGTGCCAGCAGTGAAGCTTGGGACAGGTCCTACGAGCAGTACTTC
NA	16	NA	TRBV9	TRBJ2-7	CASSASPGKTLYEQYF	TGTGCCAGCAGCGCCTCGCCGGGAAAAACCCTTTACGAGCAGTACTTC
NA	15	NA	TRBV4-1	TRBJ2-5	CASSPYPILGETQYF	TGCGCCAGCAGTCCTTATCCCATCCTCGGAGAGACCCAGTACTTC
NA	13	NA	TRBV19	TRBJ2-7	CASSHTSSYEQYF	TGTGCCAGTAGTCACACTAGCTCCTACGAGCAGTACTTC
NA	16	NA	TRBV9	TRBJ2-7	CASSPILLTGSYEQYF	TGTGCCAGCAGCCCCATCCTACTAACCGGCTCCTACGAGCAGTACTTC
NA	11	TRBD1	TRBV2	TRBJ2-1	CASSWTGLQFF	TGTGCCAGCAGTTGGACAGGGTTACAGTTCTTC
NA	14	NA	TRBV5-1	TRBJ1-5	CASSTGTPDQPQHF	TGCGCCAGCAGCACCGGGACACCTGATCAGCCCCAGCATTTT